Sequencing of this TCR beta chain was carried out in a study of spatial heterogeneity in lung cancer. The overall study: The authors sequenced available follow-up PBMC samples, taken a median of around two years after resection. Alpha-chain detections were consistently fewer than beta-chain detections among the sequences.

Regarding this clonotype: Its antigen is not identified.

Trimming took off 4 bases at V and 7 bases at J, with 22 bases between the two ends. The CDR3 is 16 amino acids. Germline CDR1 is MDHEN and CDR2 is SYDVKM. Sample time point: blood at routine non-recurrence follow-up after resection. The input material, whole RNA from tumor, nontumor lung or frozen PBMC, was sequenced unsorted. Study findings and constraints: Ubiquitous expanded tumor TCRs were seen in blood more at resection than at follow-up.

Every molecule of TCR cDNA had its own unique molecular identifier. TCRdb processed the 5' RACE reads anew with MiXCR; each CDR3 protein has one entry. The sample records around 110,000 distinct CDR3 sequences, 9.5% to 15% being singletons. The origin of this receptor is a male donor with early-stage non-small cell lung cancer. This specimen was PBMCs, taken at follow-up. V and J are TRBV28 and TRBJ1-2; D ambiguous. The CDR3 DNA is TGTGCCAGCAGTTACCCCCGGGCCCTAAGTAGGTCTGGCTACACCTTC. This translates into CASSYPRALSRSGYTF.